A selection of T cell receptor beta chains follows, all from one sample in a study of T-cell reconstitution after alpha-beta-depleted transplantation in children. TCRdb used MiXCR to reprocess the PCR reads, holding one entry per CDR3 protein. The sample contains 190,000 or so distinct CDR3 sequences, 6.5% to 7.5% of which appear only once. This specimen consisted of PBMCs from the stem cell graft donor, obtained from the stem cell graft. The receptors stem from a human donor who donated a stem cell graft to a child with Wiskott-Aldrich syndrome. Each CDR3 is given with its conserved first and last residue. Fields, in order: clone size, J gene, D gene, V gene, CDR3 protein, CDR3 DNA. D genes are given only for firm matches. The size of a clone is reported for some rows only, either as once, few or many, or as a class for expanded clones.

>many|TRBJ2-3|TRBD2|TRBV4-1
CASSQVLAGGPDTQYF
TGCGCCAGCAGCCAAGTCCTAGCGGGAGGTCCAGATACGCAGTATTTT
>many|TRBJ1-1|NA|TRBV6-5
CASSYSGVGTEAFF
TGTGCCAGCAGTTACTCCGGGGTTGGGACTGAAGCTTTCTTT
>NA|TRBJ2-7|TRBD2|TRBV5-1
CASSLLAGDPYEQYF
TGCGCCAGCAGCTTGTTAGCGGGGGACCCCTACGAGCAGTACTTC
>many|TRBJ2-1|NA|TRBV20-1
CSAVLAVTYNEQFF
TGCAGTGCTGTACTAGCTGTGACCTACAATGAGCAGTTCTTC
>many|TRBJ1-2|TRBD1|TRBV15
CATSREGTGNGYTF
TGTGCCACCAGCAGAGAAGGGACAGGGAATGGCTACACCTTC
>few|TRBJ2-7|NA|TRBV7-8
CASSSRGLDGGTQYF
TGTGCCAGCAGCTCAAGGGGACTGGACGGGGGAACACAGTACTTC
>many|TRBJ2-1|NA|TRBV25-1
CASSEDQWDMTYNEQFF
TGTGCCAGCAGTGAAGATCAATGGGACATGACCTACAATGAGCAGTTCTTC
>many|TRBJ2-3|TRBD1|TRBV3-1
CASSHLEEGAGDTQYF
TGTGCCAGCAGCCACTTAGAAGAGGGGGCGGGAGATACGCAGTATTTT
>many|TRBJ1-2|TRBD1|TRBV6-6
CASSYGDSYGYTF
TGTGCCAGCAGTTATGGGGACAGCTATGGCTACACCTTC
>NA|TRBJ2-3|NA|TRBV12-5
CASGLDRTDTQYF
TGTGCTAGTGGTTTGGACCGCACAGATACGCAGTATTTT
>few|TRBJ1-1|NA|TRBV2
CASSETARQKNTEAFF
TGTGCCAGCAGTGAGACCGCGCGGCAGAAGAACACTGAAGCTTTCTTT
>many|TRBJ2-5|NA|TRBV6-5
CASSYSIGETQYF
TGTGCCAGCAGTTACTCGATTGGGGAGACCCAGTACTTC
>few|TRBJ2-3|NA|TRBV2
CASSERLSYTQYF
TGTGCCAGCAGTGAAAGACTATCCTATACGCAGTATTTT
>many|TRBJ2-1|TRBD1|TRBV29-1
CSVQGQSRDNEQFF
TGCAGCGTTCAGGGACAGTCCCGGGACAATGAGCAGTTCTTC
>many|TRBJ2-2|NA|TRBV6-5
CASSYPPTMELFF
TGTGCCAGCAGTTATCCCCCGACTATGGAGCTGTTTTTT
>NA|TRBJ1-5|TRBD1|TRBV20-1
CSAGGQGVRNQPQHF
TGCAGTGCTGGGGGACAGGGGGTCCGCAATCAGCCCCAGCATTTT
>many|TRBJ2-5|TRBD1|TRBV13
CASSLLRGPQETQYF
TGTGCCAGCAGCTTGCTCAGGGGGCCCCAAGAGACCCAGTACTTC
>many|TRBJ2-1|NA|TRBV20-1
CSASQPGYNEQFF
TGCAGTGCCTCCCAGCCCGGCTACAATGAGCAGTTCTTC
>many|TRBJ2-1|NA|TRBV29-1
CSALRSGSSYNEQFF
TGCAGCGCTCTCAGGTCGGGCAGCTCCTACAATGAGCAGTTCTTC
>many|TRBJ1-2|TRBD1|TRBV7-9
CASSQQGRGYTF
TGTGCCAGCAGCCAACAGGGGCGAGGCTACACCTTC
>many|TRBJ1-3|NA|TRBV20-1
CSAEVWSGHKISSGNTIYF
TGCAGTGCTGAGGTTTGGTCGGGACACAAAATAAGCTCTGGAAACACCATATATTTT
>few|TRBJ2-5|TRBD1|TRBV7-7
CASSWPGQGIETQYF
TGTGCCAGCAGCTGGCCGGGACAGGGGATCGAGACCCAGTACTTC
>NA|TRBJ2-2|NA|TRBV12-3/TRBV12-4
CASSLLGVTGELFF
TGTGCCAGCAGTTTATTAGGGGTGACAGGGGAGCTGTTTTTT
>NA|TRBJ1-2|NA|TRBV18
CASTVTDSPNYGYTF
TGTGCCAGCACAGTCACCGACTCCCCTAACTATGGCTACACCTTC
>many|TRBJ2-5|TRBD2|TRBV7-9
CASSPLAVLSETQYF
TGTGCCAGCAGCCCGCTAGCGGTCCTCTCGGAGACCCAGTACTTC
>NA|TRBJ1-4|TRBD1|TRBV20-1
CSARTDRRANEKLFF
TGCAGTGCTCGAACGGACAGGAGAGCTAATGAAAAACTGTTTTTT
>many|TRBJ2-3|TRBD2|TRBV18
CASSPPWTSGTDTQYF
TGTGCCAGCTCACCACCGTGGACTAGCGGCACAGATACGCAGTATTTT
>many|TRBJ2-1|NA|TRBV5-1
CASSHEWAFNEQFF
TGCGCCAGCAGCCACGAGTGGGCCTTCAATGAGCAGTTCTTC
>few|TRBJ2-2|NA|TRBV11-2
CASSSSDPAGELFF
TGTGCCAGCAGCTCCTCCGACCCGGCCGGGGAGCTGTTTTTT
>many|TRBJ1-5|TRBD1|TRBV24-1
CATSGTGANQPQHF
TGTGCCACCAGTGGGACAGGGGCAAATCAGCCCCAGCATTTT
>many|TRBJ1-1|NA|TRBV20-1
CNARLGLLEAFF
TGCAATGCTAGACTCGGCCTACTAGAAGCTTTCTTT
>many|TRBJ1-1|NA|TRBV5-1
CASSPQRGWGTEAFF
TGCGCCAGCAGCCCGCAGAGGGGGTGGGGCACTGAAGCTTTCTTT